Each of the 5 T cell receptor beta chains below was sequenced from the same sample in a study of control samples from healthy donors and cancer patients. Generated by immunoSEQ multiplex PCR, the TCRdb table keeps only in-frame clones and is missing some. The sample lists roughly 130,000 clones; about 88% were seen once. What was sequenced was blood. Receptors were obtained from a woman aged 25-40 years in good health.

The V gene is TRBV11-3, the J gene TRBJ2-1, with 8 bases matching TRBD2. The CDR3 contains 15 residues. V shed 1 base and J 3 bases; nucleotides not matched to a gene: 2. Germline loops: CDR1 SGHNT, CDR2 YENEEA. The CDR3 protein is CASSLVSGSYNEQFF. The CDR3 DNA reads as TGTGCCAGCAGCTTAGTCAGCGGGAGCTACAATGAGCAGTTCTTC.

The V and J genes are TRBV27 and TRBJ1-1; no clear D. This CDR3 has 14 residues. The ends were cut back, 5 bases at V and 4 bases at J, with 14 bases in the middle. Germline CDR1 MNHEY, CDR2 SMNVEV (reference sequence). The CDR3 is CASSPGRGFTEAFF. The DNA of the CDR3 is TGTGCCAGCAGTCCGGGTCGAGGATTCACTGAAGCTTTCTTT.

CDR3 DNA: TGTGCCAGCAGTCTCTTGGGAGGGACTTCCTACAATGAGCAGTTCTTC. Amino acid sequence: CASSLLGGTSYNEQFF. The chain employs TRBV27 and TRBJ2-1, with 7 bases that match TRBD2. The CDR3 loop spans 16 amino acids. J gave up 1 base and V 5 bases, and 8 bases lay outside the gene matches. Germline CDR1 reads MNHEY; CDR2 reads SMNVEV (reference sequence).

The V gene is TRBV6-5, the J gene TRBJ1-4; 9 positions match TRBD1. V was clipped by 6 bases and J by 8 bases; unmatched bases: 7. Germline CDR1 is MNHEY and CDR2 is SVGAGI. This CDR3 contains 14 residues. This CDR3 is CASRRGQGKEKLFF. CDR3 bases: TGTGCCAGCAGGAGGGGACAGGGAAAGGAAAAACTGTTTTTT.

The rearrangement joins TRBV6-5 to TRBJ2-7; D gene uncertain. V was pared by 7 bases and J by 2 bases, with 15 bases between. The CDR3 covers 14 residues. Looked up from germline, CDR1 is MNHEY and CDR2 is SVGAGI. Written as DNA, the CDR3 is TGTGCCAGCACCCCCCTGCACGGCCCCTACGAGCAGTACTTC. Translation: CASTPLHGPYEQYF.